This TCR beta chain emerged from a study of blood T cell repertoires in COVID-19. For the study at large: Acute and convalescent COVID-19 samples came from the United States, Italy and Spain.

Patients in Seattle were enrolled during active infection, then followed longitudinally. Some clones are missing from TCRdb's copy, which holds only in-frame ones; the method was immunoSEQ multiplex PCR. The sample lists about 260,000 clones; around nine tenths were seen once. The CDR3 length is 14 residues. Germline V gene lookup returns CDR1 SEHNR and CDR2 FQNEAQ (reference sequence). Trimming at V came to 5 bases and at J to 5 bases, leaving 8 bases not matched to a gene. The source material was peripheral blood. This TCR was sampled from an older woman with COVID-19, enrolled during active disease. The chain is built from TRBV7-9 and TRBJ2-5; 7 bases are a match to TRBD2. CDR3 loop: CASSQRGSLETQYF. DNA for the CDR3: TGTGCCAGCAGCCAGCGGGGTAGCTTGGAGACCCAGTACTTC.